A selection of T cell receptor beta chains follows, all from one sample in a study of human T cells and chemical hapten exposure. TCRdb re-called the RACE reads with MiXCR, one entry per CDR3 protein. The sample holds 80,000 to 100,000 distinct CDR3 sequences; over 10% are singletons and the top ten take over 2%. The sample was whole blood, taken in connection with sensitization to the hapten diphenylcyclopropenone (DPC). The origin of the receptors is a woman between 35 and 50 years old with alopecia areata. Some clones in this sample may be carry-over from other donors' samples. Each CDR3 is given with its conserved first and last residue. A D gene is named only where the DNA matches it firmly. Size tells how often a clone was seen (once, few, many) or the class of an expanded clone, and some rows leave it out.

-	-	TRBJ2-5	TRBV5-1	TGCGCCAGCAGCTTGCAGTCAGTCTTTGAGCAGACCCAGTACTTC	CASSLQSVFEQTQYF
-	few	TRBJ2-1	TRBV18	TGTGCCAGCTCACCTTCCGCCATACCCACCAGAGAGCAGTTCTTC	CASSPSAIPTREQFF
TRBD2	few	TRBJ2-2	TRBV12-5	TGTGCTAGTGGTCGAGAGCGGGAGATAAGCACCGGGGAGCTGTTTTTT	CASGREREISTGELFF
TRBD1	-	TRBJ2-7	TRBV5-4	TGTGCCAGCAGCTTGGGGCAGGGGGCCTACTCACGAGGGCAGTACTTC	CASSLGQGAYSRGQYF
TRBD1	few	TRBJ1-5	TRBV18	TGTGCCAGCTCATCAACGACAGGGGGCAATGGGGATCAGCCCCAGCATTTT	CASSSTTGGNGDQPQHF
-	many	TRBJ2-1	TRBV7-3	TGTGCCAGCAGCGCCCAGATGAGCTCCTACAATGAGCAGTTCTTC	CASSAQMSSYNEQFF
-	-	TRBJ2-1	TRBV7-7	TGTGCTAGCAGCCCTTCAAGCGACAATGAGCAGTTCTTC	CASSPSSDNEQFF
-	-	TRBJ1-5	TRBV18	TGTGCCAGCTCACCGGGGATGGATCAGGCCCAGCATTTT	CASSPGMDQAQHF
-	few	TRBJ1-5	TRBV20-1	TGCAGTGCTAGAGAGACAGCGCCTAATCAGCCCCAGCATTTT	CSARETAPNQPQHF
-	many	TRBJ1-1	TRBV29-1	TGCAGCGTTGTGGGGCAGGCAGCTTTCTTT	CSVVGQAAFF
TRBD2	-	TRBJ2-3	TRBV7-3	TGTGCCAGCAGCATCGGACTAGCGGGAGGGGCAGATACGCAGTATTTT	CASSIGLAGGADTQYF